This T cell receptor beta chain was obtained from a study of T-cell memory formation after mild COVID-19. Study-wide points: Clones contracting across day 15 to 85 had a balanced CD4/CD8 profile; later expanding clones leaned CD4+.

A single record per CDR3 protein comes from TCRdb applying MiXCR to the 5' RACE reads. The sample has 40,000 to 60,000 distinct CDR3 sequences; about 7% are singletons. This clonotype was seen ten or more times. The antigen is unknown. V gave up 1 base and J gave up 4 bases, with 13 bases separating them. This CDR3 is 15 amino acids long. CDR1 and CDR2 from the germline V gene are SGHRS and YFSETQ. This sequence originates from a man aged 18 to 35 who had mild COVID-19 (a few samples of this study predate the infection). Cell type and time point are not known. The chain recombines TRBV5-1 with TRBJ2-3; D is perhaps TRBD1 (5 bases). Specimen: PBMCs or a T cell subset sorted from them (not recorded which). CDR3 bases: TGCGCCAGCAGCTTGCTACAGGCGGTAGCAGATACGCAGTATTTT. Encoded protein: CASSLLQAVADTQYF.